What follows describes a single T cell receptor beta chain. Its antigen is currently unknown. The PCR had 60 Vbeta and 13 Jbeta primers. Clones were read by immunoSEQ multiplex PCR, and TCRdb kept only the in-frame ones, dropping some. The table includes around 95,000 clones, around 76% detected once. The data belong to a study of cytomegalovirus exposure and HLA in healthy donors. Study outcomes and limitations: In a later analysis, TCR beta V- and J-gene trimming was associated with a missense DCLRE1C variant.

The CDR3 loop spans 19 amino acids. Specimen: PBMCs. The rearrangement uses TRBV7-5 and TRBJ1-6; the table's D gene call, TRBD1, was not cross checked with the DNA. TRBV7-5 is assigned pseudogene status. The sequence came from a man aged 30 to 39 in good health and CMV-seropositive. Here the CDR3 reads CARSRPGQGVHVYNSPLHF. In DNA form, the CDR3 reads TGTGCCAGAAGCCGACCGGGACAGGGAGTTCATGTGTATAATTCACCCCTCCACTTT.